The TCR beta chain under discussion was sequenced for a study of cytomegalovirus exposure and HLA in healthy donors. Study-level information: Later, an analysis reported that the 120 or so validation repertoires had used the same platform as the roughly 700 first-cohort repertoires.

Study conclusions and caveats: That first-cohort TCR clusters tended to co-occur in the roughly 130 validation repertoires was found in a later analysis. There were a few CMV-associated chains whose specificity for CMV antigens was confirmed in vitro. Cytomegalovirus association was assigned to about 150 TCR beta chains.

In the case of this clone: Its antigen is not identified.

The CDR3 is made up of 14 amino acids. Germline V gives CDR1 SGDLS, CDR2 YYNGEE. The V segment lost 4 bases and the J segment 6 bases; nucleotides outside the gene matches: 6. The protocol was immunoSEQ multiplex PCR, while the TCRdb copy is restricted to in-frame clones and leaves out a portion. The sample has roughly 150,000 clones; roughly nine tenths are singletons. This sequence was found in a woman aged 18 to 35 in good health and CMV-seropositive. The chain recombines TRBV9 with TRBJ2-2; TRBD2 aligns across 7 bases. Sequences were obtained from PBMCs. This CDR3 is CASSFPGGSGELFF. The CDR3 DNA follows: TGTGCCAGCAGCTTCCCCGGGGGGTCCGGGGAGCTGTTTTTT.